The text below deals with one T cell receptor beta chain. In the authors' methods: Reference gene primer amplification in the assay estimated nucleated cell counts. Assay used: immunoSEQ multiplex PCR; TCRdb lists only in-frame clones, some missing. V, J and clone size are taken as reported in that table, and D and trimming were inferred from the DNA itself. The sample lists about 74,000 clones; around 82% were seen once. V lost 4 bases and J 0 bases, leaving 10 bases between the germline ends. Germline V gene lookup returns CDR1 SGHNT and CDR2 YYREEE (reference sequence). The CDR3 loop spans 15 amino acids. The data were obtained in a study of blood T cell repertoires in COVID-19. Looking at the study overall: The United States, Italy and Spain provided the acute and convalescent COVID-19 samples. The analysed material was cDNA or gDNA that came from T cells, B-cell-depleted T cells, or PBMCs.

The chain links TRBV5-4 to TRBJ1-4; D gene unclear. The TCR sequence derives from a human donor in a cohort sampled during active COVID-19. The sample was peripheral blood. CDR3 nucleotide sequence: TGTGCCAGCAGCATAAGACAACCAACTAATGAAAAACTGTTTTTT. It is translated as CASSIRQPTNEKLFF.